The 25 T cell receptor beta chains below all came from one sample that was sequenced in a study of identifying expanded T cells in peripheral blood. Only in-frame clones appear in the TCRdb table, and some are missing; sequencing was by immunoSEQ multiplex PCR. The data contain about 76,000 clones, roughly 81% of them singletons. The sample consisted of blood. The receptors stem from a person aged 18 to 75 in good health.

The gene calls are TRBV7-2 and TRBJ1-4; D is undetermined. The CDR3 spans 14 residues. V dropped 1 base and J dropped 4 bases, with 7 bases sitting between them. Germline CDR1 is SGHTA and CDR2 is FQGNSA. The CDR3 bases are TGTGCCAGCAGCTTAGGGACGGGTAATGAAAAACTGTTTTTT. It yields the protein CASSLGTGNEKLFF.

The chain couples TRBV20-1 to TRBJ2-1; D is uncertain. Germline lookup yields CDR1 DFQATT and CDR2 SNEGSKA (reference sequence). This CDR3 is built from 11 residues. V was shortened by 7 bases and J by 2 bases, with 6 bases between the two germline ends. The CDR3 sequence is CSGGTYNEQFF. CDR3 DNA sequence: TGCAGTGGAGGCACCTACAATGAGCAGTTCTTC.

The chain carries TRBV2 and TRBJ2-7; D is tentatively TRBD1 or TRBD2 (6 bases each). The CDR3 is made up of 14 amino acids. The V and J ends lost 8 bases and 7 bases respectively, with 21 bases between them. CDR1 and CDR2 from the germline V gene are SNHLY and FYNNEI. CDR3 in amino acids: CASGRGRDVYEQYF. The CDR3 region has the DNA TGTGCCAGCGGCCGGGGGCGGGATGTTTATGAGCAGTACTTC.

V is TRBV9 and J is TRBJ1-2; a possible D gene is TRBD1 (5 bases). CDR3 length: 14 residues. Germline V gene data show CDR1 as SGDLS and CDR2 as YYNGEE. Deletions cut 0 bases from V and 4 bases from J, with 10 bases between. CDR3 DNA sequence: TGTGCCAGCAGCGTAGGTCAGGGTTTCTATGGCTACACCTTC. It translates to CASSVGQGFYGYTF. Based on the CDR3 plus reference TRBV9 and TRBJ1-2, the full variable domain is DSGVTQTPKHLITATGQRVTLRCSPRSGDLSVYWYQQSLDQGLQFLIQYYNGEERAKGNILERFSAQQFPDLHSELNLSSLELGDSALYFCASSVGQGFYGYTFGSGTRLTVV.

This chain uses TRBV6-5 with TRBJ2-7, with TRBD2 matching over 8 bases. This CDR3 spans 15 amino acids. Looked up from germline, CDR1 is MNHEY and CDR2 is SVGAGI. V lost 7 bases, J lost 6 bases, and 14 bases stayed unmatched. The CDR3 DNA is TGTGCCAGCACCCGGAAGCCGGGACTAGGTAGCGAGCAGTACTTC. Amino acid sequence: CASTRKPGLGSEQYF.

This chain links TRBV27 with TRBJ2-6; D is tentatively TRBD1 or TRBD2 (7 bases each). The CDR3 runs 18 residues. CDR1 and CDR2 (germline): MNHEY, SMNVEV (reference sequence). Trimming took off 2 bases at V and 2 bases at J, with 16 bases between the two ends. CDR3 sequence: CASSLDREGLAGANVLTF. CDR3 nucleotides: TGTGCCAGCAGTTTAGACAGGGAGGGGTTGGCTGGGGCCAACGTCCTGACTTTC.

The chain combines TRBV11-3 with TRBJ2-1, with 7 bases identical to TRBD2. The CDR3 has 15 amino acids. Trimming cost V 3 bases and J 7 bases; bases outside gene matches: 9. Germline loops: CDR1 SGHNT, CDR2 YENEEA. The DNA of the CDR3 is TGTGCCAGCAGCTTGGGGGGGGAAGGGTGGAATGAGCAGTTCTTC. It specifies CASSLGGEGWNEQFF.

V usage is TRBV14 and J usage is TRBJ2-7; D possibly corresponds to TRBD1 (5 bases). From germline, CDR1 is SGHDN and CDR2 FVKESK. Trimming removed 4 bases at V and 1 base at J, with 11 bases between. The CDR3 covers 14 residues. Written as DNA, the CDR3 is TGTGCCAGCAGCCCTCAGGGAATATCCTACGAGCAGTACTTC. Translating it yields CASSPQGISYEQYF.

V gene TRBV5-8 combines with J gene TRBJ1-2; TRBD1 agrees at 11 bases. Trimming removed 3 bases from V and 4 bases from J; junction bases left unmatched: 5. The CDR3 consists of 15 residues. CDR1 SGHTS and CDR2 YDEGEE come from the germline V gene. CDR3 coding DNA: TGTGCCAGCAGCTGGGGAGGGACAGGGGGCTATGGCTACACCTTC. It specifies CASSWGGTGGYGYTF.

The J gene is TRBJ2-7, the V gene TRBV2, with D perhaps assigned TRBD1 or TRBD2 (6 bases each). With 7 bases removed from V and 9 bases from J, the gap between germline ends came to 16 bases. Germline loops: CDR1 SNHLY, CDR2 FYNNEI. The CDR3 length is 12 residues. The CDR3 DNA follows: TGTGCCAGCAAACAGGAGGGGGATGTGCAGTACTTC. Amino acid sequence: CASKQEGDVQYF.

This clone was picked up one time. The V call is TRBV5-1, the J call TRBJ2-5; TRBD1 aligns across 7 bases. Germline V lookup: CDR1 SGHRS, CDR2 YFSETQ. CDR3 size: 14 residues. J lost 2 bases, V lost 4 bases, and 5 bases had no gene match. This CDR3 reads CASSRQGSQETQYF. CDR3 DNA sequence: TGCGCCAGCAGCAGACAGGGATCTCAAGAGACCCAGTACTTC.

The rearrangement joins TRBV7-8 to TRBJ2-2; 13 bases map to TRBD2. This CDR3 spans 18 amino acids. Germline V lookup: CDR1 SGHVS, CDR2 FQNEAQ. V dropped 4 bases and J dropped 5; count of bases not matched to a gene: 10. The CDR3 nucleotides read TGTGCCAGCAGCTGGGGACTAGCGGGACTGTGGGTGACCGGGGAGCTGTTTTTT. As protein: CASSWGLAGLWVTGELFF.

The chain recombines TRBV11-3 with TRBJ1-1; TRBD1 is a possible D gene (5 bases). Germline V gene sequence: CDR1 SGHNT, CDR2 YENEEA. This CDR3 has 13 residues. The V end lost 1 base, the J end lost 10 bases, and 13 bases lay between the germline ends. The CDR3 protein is CASSLVGGTVAFF. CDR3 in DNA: TGTGCCAGCAGCTTAGTAGGTGGGACGGTAGCTTTCTTT.

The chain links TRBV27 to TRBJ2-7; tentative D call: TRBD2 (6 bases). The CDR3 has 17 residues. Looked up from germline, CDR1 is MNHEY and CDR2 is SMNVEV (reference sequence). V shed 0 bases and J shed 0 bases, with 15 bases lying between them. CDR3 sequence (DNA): TGTGCCAGCAGTTTATCTGGGGGAGGAGTCGGCTCCTACGAGCAGTACTTC. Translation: CASSLSGGGVGSYEQYF.

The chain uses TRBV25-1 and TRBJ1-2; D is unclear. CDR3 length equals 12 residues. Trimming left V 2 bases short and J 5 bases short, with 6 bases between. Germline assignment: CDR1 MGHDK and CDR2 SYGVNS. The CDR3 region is CASSERSYGYTF. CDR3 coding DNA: TGTGCCAGCAGTGAACGGTCGTATGGCTACACCTTC.

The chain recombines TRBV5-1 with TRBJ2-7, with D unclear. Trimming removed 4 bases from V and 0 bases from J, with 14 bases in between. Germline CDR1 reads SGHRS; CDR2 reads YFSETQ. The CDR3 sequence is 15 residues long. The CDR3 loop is CASSDLDGSSYEQYF. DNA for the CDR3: TGCGCCAGCAGCGATTTGGACGGAAGCTCCTACGAGCAGTACTTC.

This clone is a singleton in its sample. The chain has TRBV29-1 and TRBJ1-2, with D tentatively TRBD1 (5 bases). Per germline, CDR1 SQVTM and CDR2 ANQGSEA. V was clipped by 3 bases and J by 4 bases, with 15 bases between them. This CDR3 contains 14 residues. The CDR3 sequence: CSVDSDGGGYGYTF. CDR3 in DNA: TGCAGCGTTGATTCTGATGGGGGAGGCTATGGCTACACCTTC.

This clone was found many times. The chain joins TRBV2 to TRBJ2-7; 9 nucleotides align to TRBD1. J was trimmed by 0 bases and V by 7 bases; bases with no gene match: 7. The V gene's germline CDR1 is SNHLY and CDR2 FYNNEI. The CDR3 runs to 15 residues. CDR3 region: CASTLGQGISYEQYF. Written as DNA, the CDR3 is TGTGCCAGCACCTTGGGACAGGGAATCTCCTACGAGCAGTACTTC.

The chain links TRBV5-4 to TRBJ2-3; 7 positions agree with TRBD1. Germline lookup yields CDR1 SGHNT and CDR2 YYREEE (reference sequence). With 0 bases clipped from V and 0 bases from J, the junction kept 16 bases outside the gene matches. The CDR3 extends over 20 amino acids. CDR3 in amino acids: CASSLGFWDSDRASTDTQYF. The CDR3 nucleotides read TGTGCCAGCAGCTTGGGGTTTTGGGACAGTGATAGGGCAAGCACAGATACGCAGTATTTT.

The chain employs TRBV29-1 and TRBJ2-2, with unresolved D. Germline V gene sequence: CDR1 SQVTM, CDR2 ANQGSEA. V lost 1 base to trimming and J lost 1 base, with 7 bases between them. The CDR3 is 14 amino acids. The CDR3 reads CSVEGPLNTGELFF. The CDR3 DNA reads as TGCAGCGTTGAAGGCCCCCTGAACACCGGGGAGCTGTTTTTT.

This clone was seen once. CDR3 DNA sequence: TGTGCCAGCGGGTTTCTCTCTGGAAACACCATATATTTT. It yields the protein CASGFLSGNTIYF. This chain connects TRBV28 to TRBJ1-3; unclear D gene. There are 13 residues in the CDR3. Deletions cut 8 bases from V and 0 bases from J, with 8 bases between. CDR1 MDHEN and CDR2 SYDVKM come from the germline V gene.

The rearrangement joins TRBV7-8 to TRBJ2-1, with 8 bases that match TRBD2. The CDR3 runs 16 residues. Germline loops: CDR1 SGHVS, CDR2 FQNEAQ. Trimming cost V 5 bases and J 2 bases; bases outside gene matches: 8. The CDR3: CASSRSGSMTYNEQFF. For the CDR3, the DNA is TGTGCCAGCAGCCGAAGCGGGAGCATGACCTACAATGAGCAGTTCTTC.

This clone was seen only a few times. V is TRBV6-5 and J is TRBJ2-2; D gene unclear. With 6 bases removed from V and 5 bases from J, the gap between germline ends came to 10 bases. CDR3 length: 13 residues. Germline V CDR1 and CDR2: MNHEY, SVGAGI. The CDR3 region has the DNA TGTGCCAGCAGCCGACACGAAACCGGGGAGCTGTTTTTT. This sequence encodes CASSRHETGELFF.

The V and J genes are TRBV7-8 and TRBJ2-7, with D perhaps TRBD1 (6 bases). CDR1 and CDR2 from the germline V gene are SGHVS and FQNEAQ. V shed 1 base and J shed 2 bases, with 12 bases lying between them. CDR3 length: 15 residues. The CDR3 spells CASSLGDKRPYEQYF. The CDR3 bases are TGTGCCAGCAGCTTAGGGGACAAACGTCCCTACGAGCAGTACTTC. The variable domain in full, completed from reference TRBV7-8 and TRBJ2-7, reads GAGVSQSPRYKVAKRGQDVALRCDPISGHVSLFWYQQALGQGPEFLTYFQNEAQLDKSGLPSDRFFAERPEGSVSTLKIQRTQQEDSAVYLCASSLGDKRPYEQYFGPGTRLTVT.

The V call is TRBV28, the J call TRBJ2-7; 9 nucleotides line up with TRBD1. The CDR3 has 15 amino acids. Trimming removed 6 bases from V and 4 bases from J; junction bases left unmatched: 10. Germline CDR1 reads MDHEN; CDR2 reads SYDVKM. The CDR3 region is CASRPGQGRSYEQYF. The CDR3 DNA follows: TGTGCCAGCAGACCGGGACAGGGTAGAAGTTACGAGCAGTACTTC.